The entry that follows covers one T cell receptor beta chain sequence. Distinct nucleotide sequences in the sample also encode this CDR3. Germline trimming cut 2 bases from V and 4 bases from J; bases unmatched to any gene: 4. From germline, CDR1 is MNHEY and CDR2 SVGAGI. CDR3 length: 15 amino acids. This specimen belongs to a study of blood T cell repertoires in COVID-19. Looking at the study overall: Samples of COVID-19 (acute and convalescent) were obtained from the United States, Italy and Spain. PBMCs, B-cell-depleted T cells, or T cells provided the cDNA or gDNA that made up the material.

In the source study's methods: Reference gene primer amplification gave estimated nucleated cell counts. Produced via immunoSEQ multiplex PCR; TCRdb's table is partial and in-frame only. From that table come the V and J calls and clone size; the DNA was used to work out D and trimming. The repertoire includes over 150,000 clones, nearly 80% of them detected once, and roughly 1.5% sits in the top ten. Sequenced sample: peripheral blood. This receptor was obtained from a man at least 80 years old with acute or convalescent COVID-19. V usage is TRBV6-5 and J usage is TRBJ1-2, with 10 bases aligning to TRBD1. CDR3 amino acids: CASSYRGQGSYGYTF. The DNA for the CDR3 is TGTGCCAGCAGTTACCGGGGACAGGGGAGCTATGGCTACACCTTC.